The clone carrying this T cell receptor beta chain was observed a handful of times. Its antigen remains unknown. These data originate in a study of beta chain features in type 1 diabetes. The isolated RNA, all of it, was reverse transcribed, so expressed TCRB transcripts were what got sequenced. Sequencing used immunoSEQ multiplex PCR; TCRdb keeps in-frame clones, though not all of them. There are around 650,000 clones in the sample; 9.5% to 15% occur only once, and about 0.11% lies in the top ten. General observations from the study: It was possible that PCR favored shorter templates, equally so in patients and controls. People with Type 1 diabetes carried modestly yet significantly shorter TCRB CDR3s in all four CD4+ subsets.

The clonotype comes from a man aged 25 to 40 with type 1 diabetes. The specimen sequenced was naive CD4+ T cells from blood.

The CDR3 bases are TGCAGCGTTGACCTGACAGGGGGCCGGAATGAGCAGTTCTTC. Amino acid sequence: CSVDLTGGRNEQFF. V usage is TRBV29-1 and J usage is TRBJ2-1, with 10 nucleotides matching TRBD1. After removal of 3 bases from V and 7 bases from J, the junction contained 6 bases not matched to a gene. This CDR3 is 14 amino acids long. Germline CDR1 and CDR2: SQVTM and ANQGSEA.